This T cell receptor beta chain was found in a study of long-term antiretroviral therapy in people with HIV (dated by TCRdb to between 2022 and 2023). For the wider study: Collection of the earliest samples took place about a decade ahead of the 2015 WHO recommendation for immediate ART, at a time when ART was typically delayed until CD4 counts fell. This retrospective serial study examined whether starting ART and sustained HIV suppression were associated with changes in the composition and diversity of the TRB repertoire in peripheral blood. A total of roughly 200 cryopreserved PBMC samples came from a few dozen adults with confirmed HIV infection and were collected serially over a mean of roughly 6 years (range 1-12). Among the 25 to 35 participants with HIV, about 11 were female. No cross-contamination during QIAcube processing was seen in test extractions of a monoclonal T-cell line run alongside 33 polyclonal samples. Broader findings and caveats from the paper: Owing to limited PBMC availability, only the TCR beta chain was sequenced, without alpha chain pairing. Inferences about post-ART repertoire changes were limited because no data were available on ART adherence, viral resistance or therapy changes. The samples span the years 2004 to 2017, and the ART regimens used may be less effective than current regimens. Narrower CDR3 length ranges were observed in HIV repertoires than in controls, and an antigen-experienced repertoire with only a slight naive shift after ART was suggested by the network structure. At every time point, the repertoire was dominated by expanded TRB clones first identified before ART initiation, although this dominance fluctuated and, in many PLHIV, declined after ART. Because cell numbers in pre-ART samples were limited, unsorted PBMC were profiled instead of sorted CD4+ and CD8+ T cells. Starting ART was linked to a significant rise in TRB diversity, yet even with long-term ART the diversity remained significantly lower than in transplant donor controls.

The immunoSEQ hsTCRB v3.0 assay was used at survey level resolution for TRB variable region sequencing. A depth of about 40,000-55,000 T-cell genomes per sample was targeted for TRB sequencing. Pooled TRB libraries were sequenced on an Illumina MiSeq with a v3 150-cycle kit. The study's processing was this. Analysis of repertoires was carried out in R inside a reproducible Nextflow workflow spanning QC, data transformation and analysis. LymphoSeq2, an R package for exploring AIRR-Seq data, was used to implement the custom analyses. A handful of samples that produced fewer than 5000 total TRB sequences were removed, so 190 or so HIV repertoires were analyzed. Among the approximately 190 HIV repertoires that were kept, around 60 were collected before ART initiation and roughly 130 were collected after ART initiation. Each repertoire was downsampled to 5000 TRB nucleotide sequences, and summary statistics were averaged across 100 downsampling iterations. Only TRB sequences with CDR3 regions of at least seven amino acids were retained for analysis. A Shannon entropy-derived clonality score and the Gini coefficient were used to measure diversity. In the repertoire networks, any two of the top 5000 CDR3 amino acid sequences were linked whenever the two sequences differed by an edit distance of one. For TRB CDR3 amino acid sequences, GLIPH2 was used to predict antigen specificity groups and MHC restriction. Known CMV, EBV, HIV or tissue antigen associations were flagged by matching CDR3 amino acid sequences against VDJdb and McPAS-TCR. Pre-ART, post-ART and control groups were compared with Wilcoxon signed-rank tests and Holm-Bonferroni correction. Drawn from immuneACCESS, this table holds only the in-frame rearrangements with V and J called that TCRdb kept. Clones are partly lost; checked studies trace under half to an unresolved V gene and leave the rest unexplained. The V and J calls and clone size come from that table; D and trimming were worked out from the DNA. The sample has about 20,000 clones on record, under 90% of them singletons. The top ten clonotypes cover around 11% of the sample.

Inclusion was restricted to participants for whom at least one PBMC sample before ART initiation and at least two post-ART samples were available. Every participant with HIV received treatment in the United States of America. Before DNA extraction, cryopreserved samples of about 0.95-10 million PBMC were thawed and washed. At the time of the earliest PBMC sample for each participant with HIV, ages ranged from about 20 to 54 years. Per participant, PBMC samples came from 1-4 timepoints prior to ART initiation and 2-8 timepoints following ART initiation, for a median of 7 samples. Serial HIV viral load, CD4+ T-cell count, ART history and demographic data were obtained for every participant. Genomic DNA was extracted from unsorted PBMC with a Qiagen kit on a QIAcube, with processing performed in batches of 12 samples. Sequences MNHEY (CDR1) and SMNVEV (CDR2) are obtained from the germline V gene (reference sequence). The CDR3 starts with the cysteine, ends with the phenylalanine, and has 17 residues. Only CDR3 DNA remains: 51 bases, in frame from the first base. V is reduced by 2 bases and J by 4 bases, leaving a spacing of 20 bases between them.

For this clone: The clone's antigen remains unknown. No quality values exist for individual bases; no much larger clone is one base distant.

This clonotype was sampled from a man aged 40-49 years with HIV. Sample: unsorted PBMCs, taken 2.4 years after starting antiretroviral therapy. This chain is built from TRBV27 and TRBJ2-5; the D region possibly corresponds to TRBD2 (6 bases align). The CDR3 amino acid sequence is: CASSLTGTRPVGETQYF. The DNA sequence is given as TGTGCCAGCAGTTTAACCGGGACTCGACCTGTGGGAGAGACCCAGTACTTC.